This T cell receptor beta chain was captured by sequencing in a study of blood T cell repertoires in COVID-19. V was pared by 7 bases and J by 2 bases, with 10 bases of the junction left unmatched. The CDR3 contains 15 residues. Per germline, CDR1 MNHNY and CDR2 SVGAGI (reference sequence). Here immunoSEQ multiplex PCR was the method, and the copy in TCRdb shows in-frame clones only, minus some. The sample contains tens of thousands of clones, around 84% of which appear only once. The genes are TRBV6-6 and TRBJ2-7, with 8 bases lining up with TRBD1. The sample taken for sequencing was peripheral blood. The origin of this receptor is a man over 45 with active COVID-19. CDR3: CASTGQGIGTYEQYF. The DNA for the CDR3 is TGTGCCAGCACTGGACAGGGAATTGGGACCTACGAGCAGTACTTC.